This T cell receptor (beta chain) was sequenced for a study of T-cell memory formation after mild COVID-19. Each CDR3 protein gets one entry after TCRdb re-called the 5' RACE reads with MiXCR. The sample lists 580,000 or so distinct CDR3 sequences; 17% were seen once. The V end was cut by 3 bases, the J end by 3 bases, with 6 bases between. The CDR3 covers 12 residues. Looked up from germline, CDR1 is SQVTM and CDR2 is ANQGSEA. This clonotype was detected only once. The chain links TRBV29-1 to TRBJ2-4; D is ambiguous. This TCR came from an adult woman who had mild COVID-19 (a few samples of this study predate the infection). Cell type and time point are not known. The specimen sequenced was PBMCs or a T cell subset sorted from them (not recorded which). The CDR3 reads CSVEEGKNIQYF. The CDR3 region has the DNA TGCAGCGTTGAGGAAGGCAAAAACATTCAGTACTTC.